Sequencing of this T cell receptor (beta chain) was carried out in a study of glioma-infiltrating T cells after dendritic cell vaccination. Study results and caveats: No direct clonality-survival link was found; a diverse polyclonal response may matter. Higher pretreatment TIL content predicted longer progression-free time and survival.

The time point was: after dendritic cell vaccination, including at tumor progression/relapse. The CDR3 has 16 residues. V dropped 0 bases and J dropped 6 bases, with 15 bases sitting between them. Per the germline V gene, CDR1 is SGHRS and CDR2 is YFSETQ. TCRdb's copy holds only in-frame clones and misses some; the assay was immunoSEQ multiplex PCR. Of approximately 92,000 clones detected, approximately 84% appear once; the ten largest clones hold roughly 5.9%. This clone was observed a handful of times. What it binds is unknown. The rearrangement links TRBV5-1 to TRBJ2-2; D possibly corresponds to TRBD2 (5 bases). This receptor was obtained from a human donor with glioblastoma. Material: blood, obtained after dendritic cell vaccination. The CDR3: CASSLGHIGGAGELFF. CDR3 coding DNA: TGCGCCAGCAGCTTGGGACATATTGGAGGAGCCGGGGAGCTGTTTTTT.